The clone carrying this T cell receptor (beta chain) was observed many times. No antigen is known for it. V gave up 2 bases and J gave up 5 bases, with 20 bases separating them. CDR1 ENHRY and CDR2 SYGVKD come from the germline V gene. This CDR3 is built from 17 residues. This sample was taken from a study of early T cells in non-severe SARS-CoV-2 infection. Study-wide results and caveats: VDJdb-based matching was biased toward anti-spike CD8 responses and missed private and CD4 specificities.

Attachment of unique molecular identifiers was made to individual cDNA molecules. TCRdb recomputed calls from the 5' RACE reads with MiXCR, one row per CDR3 protein. Found here are 57,000 or so distinct CDR3 sequences, approximately 5.6% of them singletons; the top ten hold roughly 7.1%. This sequence joins TRBV10-3 and TRBJ2-3; the D gene is possibly TRBD1 (6 bases). The sequence was collected from an adult who was a healthcare worker with PCR-confirmed SARS-CoV-2 infection or an uninfected control (not recorded which). Source material: whole blood. The CDR3 sequence: CAISEQAGATWGDTQYF. CDR3 coding DNA: TGTGCCATCAGTGAGCAAGCAGGGGCCACGTGGGGAGATACGCAGTATTTT.